This T cell receptor (beta chain) stems from a study of tumour-infiltrating T cells in Burkitt lymphoma. In the study overall: Overall and progression-free survival were predicted by productive clonality.

Sequencing used immunoSEQ multiplex PCR; TCRdb keeps in-frame clones, though not all of them. The profile covers some 5,900 clones, with 15% to 20% appearing a single time and about 13% taken by the ten largest. What was sequenced was tumor tissue. The TCR originated in a human donor with diffuse large B-cell lymphoma.

CDR3 sequence: CASSIETSVNYEQYF. CDR3 DNA: TGTGCCAGCAGCATTGAGACTAGCGTCAACTACGAGCAGTACTTC. The V and J genes are TRBV5-4 and TRBJ2-7; 8 positions agree with TRBD2. CDR1 is SGHNT, CDR2 YYREEE, per germline (reference sequence). The ends lost 4 bases at V and 3 bases at J; junction bases unmatched: 9. The CDR3 is 15 residues long.